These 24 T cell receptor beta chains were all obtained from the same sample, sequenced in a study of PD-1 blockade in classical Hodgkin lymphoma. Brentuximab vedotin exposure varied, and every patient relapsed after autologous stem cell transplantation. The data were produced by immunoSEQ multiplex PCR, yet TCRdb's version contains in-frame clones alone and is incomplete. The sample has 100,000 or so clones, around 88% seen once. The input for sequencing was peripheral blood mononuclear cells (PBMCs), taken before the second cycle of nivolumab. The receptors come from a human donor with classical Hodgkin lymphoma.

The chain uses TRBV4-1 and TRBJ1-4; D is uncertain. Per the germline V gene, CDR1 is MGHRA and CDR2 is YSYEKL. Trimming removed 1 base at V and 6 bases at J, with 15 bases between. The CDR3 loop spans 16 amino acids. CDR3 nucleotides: TGCGCCAGCAGCCAAGCTGTGGCGGCCTGGGATGAAAAACTGTTTTTT. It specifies CASSQAVAAWDEKLFF.

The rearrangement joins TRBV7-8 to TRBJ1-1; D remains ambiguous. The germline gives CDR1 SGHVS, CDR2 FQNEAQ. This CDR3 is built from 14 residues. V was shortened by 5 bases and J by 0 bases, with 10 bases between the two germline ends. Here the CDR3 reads CASSPALMNTEAFF. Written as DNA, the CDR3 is TGTGCCAGCAGCCCGGCCCTTATGAACACTGAAGCTTTCTTT.

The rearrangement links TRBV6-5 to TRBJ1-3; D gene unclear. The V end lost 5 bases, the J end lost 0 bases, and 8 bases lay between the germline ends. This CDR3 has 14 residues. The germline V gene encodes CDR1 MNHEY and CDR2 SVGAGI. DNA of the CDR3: TGTGCCAGCAGTGAATTGAGCTCTGGAAACACCATATATTTT. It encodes CASSELSSGNTIYF.

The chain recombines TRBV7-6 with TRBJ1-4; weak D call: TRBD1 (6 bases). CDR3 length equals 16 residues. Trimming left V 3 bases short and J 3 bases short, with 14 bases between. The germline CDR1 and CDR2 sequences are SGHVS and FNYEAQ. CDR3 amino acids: CASSLGGYTANEKLFF. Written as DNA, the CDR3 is TGTGCCAGCAGCTTGGGGGGCTACACGGCTAATGAAAAACTGTTTTTT.

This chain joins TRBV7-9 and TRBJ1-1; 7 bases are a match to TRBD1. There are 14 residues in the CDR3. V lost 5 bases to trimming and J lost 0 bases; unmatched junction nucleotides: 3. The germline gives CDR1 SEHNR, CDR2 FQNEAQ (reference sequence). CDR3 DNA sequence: TGTGCCAGCAGCCCGGACAGGTTGAACACTGAAGCTTTCTTT. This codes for CASSPDRLNTEAFF.

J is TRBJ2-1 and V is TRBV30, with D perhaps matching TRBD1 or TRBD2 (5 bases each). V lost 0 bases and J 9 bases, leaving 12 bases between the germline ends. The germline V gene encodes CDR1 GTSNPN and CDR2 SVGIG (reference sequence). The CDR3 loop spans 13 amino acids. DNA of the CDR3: TGTGCCTGGAGTGTACTCGGGGCAAGTGAGCAGTTCTTC. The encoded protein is CAWSVLGASEQFF.

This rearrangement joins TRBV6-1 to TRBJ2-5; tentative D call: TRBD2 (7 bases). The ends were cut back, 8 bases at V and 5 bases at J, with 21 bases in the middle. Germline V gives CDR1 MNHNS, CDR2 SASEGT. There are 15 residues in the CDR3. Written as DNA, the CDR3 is TGTGCCAGCCTTATCTTAAGGGGGGGAGCTGAGACCCAGTACTTC. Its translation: CASLILRGGAETQYF.

The CDR3 nucleotides read TGTGCCAGCTCAGCGACAGGAGCGCTGAACACTGAAGCTTTCTTT. Protein product: CASSATGALNTEAFF. The chain recombines TRBV18 with TRBJ1-1, with D possibly TRBD1 on 6 matching bases. Germline CDR1 KGHSH, CDR2 LQKENI. The CDR3 length is 15 residues. V was pared by 5 bases and J by 0 bases, with 13 bases between.

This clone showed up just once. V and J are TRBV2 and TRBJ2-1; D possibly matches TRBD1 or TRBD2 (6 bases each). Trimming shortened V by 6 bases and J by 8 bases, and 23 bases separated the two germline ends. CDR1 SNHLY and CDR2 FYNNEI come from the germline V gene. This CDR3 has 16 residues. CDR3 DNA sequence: TGTGCCAGCAGCACGCTGGGGGGCGCATTCTTCGATGAGCAGTTCTTC. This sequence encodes CASSTLGGAFFDEQFF.

CDR3 region: CASSFLGGNSPLHF. The CDR3 DNA reads as TGTGCCAGCAGTTTTTTGGGGGGAAATTCACCCCTCCACTTT. The chain has TRBV27 and TRBJ1-6; the D gene is possibly TRBD1 (5 bases). Trimming shortened V by 3 bases and J by 7 bases, and 10 bases separated the two germline ends. Germline V CDR1 and CDR2: MNHEY, SMNVEV (reference sequence). CDR3 length: 14 amino acids.

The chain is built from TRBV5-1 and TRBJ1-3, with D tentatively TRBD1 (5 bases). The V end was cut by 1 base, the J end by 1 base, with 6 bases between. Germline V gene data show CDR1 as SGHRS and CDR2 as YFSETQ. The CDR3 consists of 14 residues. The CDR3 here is CASSLRGSGNTIYF. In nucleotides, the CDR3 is TGCGCCAGCAGCTTGAGGGGATCTGGAAACACCATATATTTT.

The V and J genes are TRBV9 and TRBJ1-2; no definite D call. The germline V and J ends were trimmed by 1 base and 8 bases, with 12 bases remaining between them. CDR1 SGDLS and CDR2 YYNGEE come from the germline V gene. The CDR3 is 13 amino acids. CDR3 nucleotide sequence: TGTGCCAGCAGCGTACTAGGGAGCGGCGGCTACACCTTC. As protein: CASSVLGSGGYTF.

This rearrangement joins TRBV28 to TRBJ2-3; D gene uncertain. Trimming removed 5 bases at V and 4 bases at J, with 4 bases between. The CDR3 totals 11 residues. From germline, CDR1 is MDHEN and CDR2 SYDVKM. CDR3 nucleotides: TGTGCCAGCAGTCCCTCAGATACGCAGTATTTT. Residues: CASSPSDTQYF.

The CDR3 nucleotides are TGTGCCAGCAGCTTAGCCGTGACAGATAGCGGCTACACCTTC. This translates into CASSLAVTDSGYTF. The chain joins TRBV11-2 to TRBJ1-2; D might be TRBD1 (5 bases). The CDR3 sequence is 14 residues long. Germline V gene data show CDR1 as SGHAT and CDR2 as FQNNGV. Deletions cut 1 base from V and 8 bases from J, with 14 bases between.

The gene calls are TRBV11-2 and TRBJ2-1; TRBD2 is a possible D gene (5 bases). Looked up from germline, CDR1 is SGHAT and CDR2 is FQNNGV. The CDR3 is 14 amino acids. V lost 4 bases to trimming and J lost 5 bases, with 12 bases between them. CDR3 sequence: CASSSPGKDNEQFF. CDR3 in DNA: TGTGCCAGCAGCTCTCCCGGGAAGGACAATGAGCAGTTCTTC.

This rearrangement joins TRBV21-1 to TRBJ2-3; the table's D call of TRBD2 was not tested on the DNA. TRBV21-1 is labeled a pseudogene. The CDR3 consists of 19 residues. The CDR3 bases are TGTGCCAGCAGCAGTGGGACTAGCGGGCCCTTAGGCCGCACAGATACGCAGTATTTT. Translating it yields CASSSGTSGPLGRTDTQYF.

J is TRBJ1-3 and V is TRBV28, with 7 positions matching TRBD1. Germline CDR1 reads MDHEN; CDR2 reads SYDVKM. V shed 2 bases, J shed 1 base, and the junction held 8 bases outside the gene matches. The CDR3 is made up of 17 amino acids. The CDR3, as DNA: TGTGCCAGCAGTTTACGTACAGGGGCTCCATCTGGAAACACCATATATTTT. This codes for CASSLRTGAPSGNTIYF. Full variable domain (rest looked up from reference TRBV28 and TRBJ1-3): DVKVTQSSRYLVKRTGEKVFLECVQDMDHENMFWYRQDPGLGLRLIYFSYDVKMKEKGDIPEGYSVSREKKERFSLILESASTNQTSMYLCASSLRTGAPSGNTIYFGEGSWLTVV.

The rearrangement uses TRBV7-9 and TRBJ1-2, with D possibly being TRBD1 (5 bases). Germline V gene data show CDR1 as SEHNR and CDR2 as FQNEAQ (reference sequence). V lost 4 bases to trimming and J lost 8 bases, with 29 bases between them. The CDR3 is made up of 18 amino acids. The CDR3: CASSSLGLDFLWGRGYTF. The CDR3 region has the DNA TGTGCCAGCAGCTCGTTGGGACTCGATTTCTTATGGGGACGGGGCTACACCTTC.

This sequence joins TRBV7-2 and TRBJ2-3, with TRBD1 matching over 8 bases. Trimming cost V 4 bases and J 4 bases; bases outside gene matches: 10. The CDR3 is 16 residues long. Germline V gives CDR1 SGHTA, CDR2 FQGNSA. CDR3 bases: TGTGCCAGCAGCTCCCGGGACAGGTTCCCCCCAGATACGCAGTATTTT. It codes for CASSSRDRFPPDTQYF.

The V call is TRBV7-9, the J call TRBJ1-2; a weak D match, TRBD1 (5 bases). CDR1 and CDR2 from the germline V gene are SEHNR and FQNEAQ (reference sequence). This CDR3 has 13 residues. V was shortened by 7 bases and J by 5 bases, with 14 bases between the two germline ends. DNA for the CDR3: TGTGCCAGCACCCCTGGTGGGGGATATGGCTACACCTTC. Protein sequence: CASTPGGGYGYTF.

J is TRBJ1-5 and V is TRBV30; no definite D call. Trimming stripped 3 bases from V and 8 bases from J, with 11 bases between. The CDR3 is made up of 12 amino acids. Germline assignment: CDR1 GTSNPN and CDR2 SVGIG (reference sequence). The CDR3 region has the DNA TGTGCCTGGAGATCTAATTCGGAGCCCCAGCATTTT. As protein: CAWRSNSEPQHF. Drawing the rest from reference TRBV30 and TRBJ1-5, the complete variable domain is SQTIHQWPATLVQPVGSPLSLECTVEGTSNPNLYWYRQAAGRGLQLLFYSVGIGQISSEVPQNLSASRPQDRQFILSSKKLLLSDSGFYLCAWRSNSEPQHFGDGTRLSIL.

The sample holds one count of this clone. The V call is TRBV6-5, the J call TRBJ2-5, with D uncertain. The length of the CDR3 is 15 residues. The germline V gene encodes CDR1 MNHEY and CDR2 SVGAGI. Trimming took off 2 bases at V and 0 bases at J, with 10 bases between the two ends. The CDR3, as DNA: TGTGCCAGCAGTTACCGGCGGAGTTACCAAGAGACCCAGTACTTC. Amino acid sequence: CASSYRRSYQETQYF.

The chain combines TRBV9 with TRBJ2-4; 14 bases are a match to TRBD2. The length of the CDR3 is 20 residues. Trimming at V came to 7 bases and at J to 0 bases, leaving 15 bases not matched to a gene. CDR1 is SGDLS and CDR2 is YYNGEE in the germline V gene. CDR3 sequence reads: CASSFYSGTSGGLAKNIQYF. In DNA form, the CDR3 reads TGTGCCAGCTCTTTTTACTCCGGGACTAGCGGGGGACTAGCCAAAAACATTCAGTACTTC.

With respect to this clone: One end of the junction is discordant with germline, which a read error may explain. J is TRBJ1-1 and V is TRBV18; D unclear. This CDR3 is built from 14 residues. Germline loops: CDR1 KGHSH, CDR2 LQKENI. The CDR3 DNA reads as TGTGCCAGCTCACCCCCCGTCATCATCACTAAAGCTTTCTTT. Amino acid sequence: CASSPPVIITKAFF.